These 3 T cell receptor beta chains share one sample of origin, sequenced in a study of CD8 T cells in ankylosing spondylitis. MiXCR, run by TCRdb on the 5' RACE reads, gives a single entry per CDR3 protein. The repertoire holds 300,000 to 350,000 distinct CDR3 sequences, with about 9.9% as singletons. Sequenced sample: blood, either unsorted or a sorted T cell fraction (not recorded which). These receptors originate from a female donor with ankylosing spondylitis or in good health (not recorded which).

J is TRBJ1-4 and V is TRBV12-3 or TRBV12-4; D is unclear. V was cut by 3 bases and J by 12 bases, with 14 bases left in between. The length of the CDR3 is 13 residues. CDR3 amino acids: CASSLHSAGELFF. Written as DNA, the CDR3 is TGTGCCAGCAGTTTGCATTCTGCCGGGGAACTGTTTTTT.

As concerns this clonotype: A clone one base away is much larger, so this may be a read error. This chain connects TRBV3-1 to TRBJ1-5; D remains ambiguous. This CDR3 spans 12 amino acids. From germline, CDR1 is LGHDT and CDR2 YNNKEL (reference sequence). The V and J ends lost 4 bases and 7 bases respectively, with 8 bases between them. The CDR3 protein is CASSRATQPQHF. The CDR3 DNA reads TGTGCCAGCAGCCGAGCAACGCAGCCCCAGCATTTT.

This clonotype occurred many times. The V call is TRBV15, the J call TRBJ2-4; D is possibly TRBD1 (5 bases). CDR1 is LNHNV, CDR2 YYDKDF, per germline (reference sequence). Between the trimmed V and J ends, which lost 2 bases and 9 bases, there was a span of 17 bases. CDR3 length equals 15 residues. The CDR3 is CATSRTTQGVGIQYF. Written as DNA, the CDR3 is TGTGCCACCAGCAGAACTACCCAGGGTGTCGGCATTCAGTACTTC.